The 17 T cell receptor beta chains below were found in one sample sequenced in a study of T cell responses to AZD1222 COVID-19 vaccine. Sequenced by immunoSEQ multiplex PCR; TCRdb stores in-frame clones only, minus some. The table shows 200,000 to 300,000 clones, with 93% occurring only once. The sample here was peripheral blood, taken on day 0 of AZD1222 vaccination. The origin of the receptors is an adult in good health.

This chain connects TRBV7-9 to TRBJ2-1; D is perhaps TRBD1 (5 bases). This CDR3 spans 17 amino acids. The V gene's germline CDR1 is SEHNR and CDR2 FQNEAQ (reference sequence). Trimming left V 5 bases short and J 6 bases short, with 23 bases between. CDR3 nucleotides: TGTGCCAGCAGCATCGATAGGGGCCGGGTATTCTCCAATGAGCAGTTCTTC. Amino acid sequence: CASSIDRGRVFSNEQFF.

The chain combines TRBV27 with TRBJ2-1, with D hard to call. The germline gives CDR1 MNHEY, CDR2 SMNVEV (reference sequence). CDR3 length equals 15 residues. V was cut by 6 bases and J by 3 bases, with 15 bases left in between. The CDR3 sequence is CASSFQNRYYNEQFF. The CDR3 coding sequence is TGTGCCAGCAGCTTCCAAAATCGATACTACAATGAGCAGTTCTTC.

The rearrangement uses TRBV7-2 and TRBJ1-1; D call uncertain. The germline gives CDR1 SGHTA, CDR2 FQGNSA. With 0 bases removed from V and 0 bases from J, the gap between germline ends came to 5 bases. The CDR3 is 14 amino acids. For the CDR3, the DNA is TGTGCCAGCAGCTTAGCTCAGATGAACACTGAAGCTTTCTTT. Its protein is CASSLAQMNTEAFF.

The chain is built from TRBV28 and TRBJ1-2, with TRBD1 as a possible D gene (6 bases). V was shortened by 3 bases and J by 8 bases, with 25 bases between the two germline ends. Germline V gene sequence: CDR1 MDHEN, CDR2 SYDVKM. The CDR3 sequence is 17 residues long. The CDR3 loop reads CASSLSTPTGSSRGYTF. Here the CDR3 DNA reads TGTGCCAGCAGTTTGAGCACCCCGACAGGTTCTAGTCGGGGCTACACCTTC.

This chain connects TRBV28 to TRBJ1-1; 9 nucleotides agree with TRBD1. Trimming cost V 5 bases and J 5 bases; bases outside gene matches: 6. CDR1 is MDHEN, CDR2 SYDVKM, per germline. The length of the CDR3 is 14 residues. The CDR3 loop is CASSATGGWTEAFF. In DNA, the CDR3 is TGTGCCAGCAGTGCTACAGGGGGCTGGACTGAAGCTTTCTTT. Based on the CDR3 plus reference TRBV28 and TRBJ1-1, the full variable domain is DVKVTQSSRYLVKRTGEKVFLECVQDMDHENMFWYRQDPGLGLRLIYFSYDVKMKEKGDIPEGYSVSREKKERFSLILESASTNQTSMYLCASSATGGWTEAFFGQGTRLTVV.

This rearrangement joins TRBV18 to TRBJ1-5; D unclear. Trimming shortened V by 1 base and J by 7 bases, and 14 bases separated the two germline ends. The CDR3 contains 15 residues. The germline CDR1 and CDR2 sequences are KGHSH and LQKENI. The CDR3 DNA follows: TGTGCCAGCTCACCACGGGAAACTCGTGGCCAGCCCCAGCATTTT. Translation gives CASSPRETRGQPQHF.

This chain joins TRBV7-9 and TRBJ2-1, with D perhaps matching TRBD2 (6 bases). This CDR3 has 16 residues. Germline V gene data show CDR1 as SEHNR and CDR2 as FQNEAQ (reference sequence). V was pared by 5 bases and J by 5 bases, with 19 bases between. Here the CDR3 reads CASSPYQTGGNNEQFF. The CDR3, as DNA: TGTGCCAGCAGCCCCTATCAGACCGGGGGTAACAATGAGCAGTTCTTC.

V gene TRBV5-5 combines with J gene TRBJ1-2, with D possibly matching TRBD1 (6 bases). CDR3 length: 15 amino acids. The germline V gene has CDR1 SGHKS and CDR2 YYEKEE (reference sequence). Trimming cost V 3 bases and J 2 bases, with 14 bases left between them. The CDR3: CASSSHRGRNYGYTF. The CDR3, as DNA: TGTGCCAGCAGCTCCCACCGGGGGCGAAACTATGGCTACACCTTC.

This clone showed up just a few times. The rearrangement joins TRBV24-1 to TRBJ1-5; TRBD1 is a possible D gene (5 bases). The CDR3 extends over 14 amino acids. Germline lookup yields CDR1 KGHDR and CDR2 SFDVKD. Trimming shortened V by 4 bases and J by 3 bases, and 9 bases separated the two germline ends. Written as DNA, the CDR3 is TGTGCCACCAGTGAGGGGACGTCCAATCAGCCCCAGCATTTT. This codes for CATSEGTSNQPQHF.

The chain links TRBV5-6 to TRBJ1-1; tentatively, D is TRBD1 (6 bases). CDR3 length: 12 residues. V was shortened by 4 bases and J by 8 bases, with 12 bases between the two germline ends. Germline CDR1 reads SGHDT; CDR2 reads YYEEEE. The CDR3 DNA reads as TGTGCCAGCAGCCGGGAGGGACACGAAGCTTTCTTT. Residues: CASSREGHEAFF.

A single count supports this clone. The V gene is TRBV11-2, the J gene TRBJ2-3; 7 bases are shared with TRBD1. Germline CDR1 is SGHAT and CDR2 is FQNNGV. The CDR3 spans 14 residues. The V segment lost 4 bases and the J segment 2 bases; nucleotides outside the gene matches: 3. In DNA, the CDR3 is TGTGCCAGCAGCTCAGGACAGGACACAGATACGCAGTATTTT. As protein: CASSSGQDTDTQYF.

The V and J genes are TRBV19 and TRBJ1-2; D remains ambiguous. Trimming took off 6 bases at V and 4 bases at J, with 15 bases between the two ends. The CDR3 is made up of 14 amino acids. Germline V gene lookup returns CDR1 LNHDA and CDR2 SQIVND (reference sequence). CDR3 residues: CASSPTPLSYGYTF. CDR3 DNA sequence: TGTGCCAGTAGCCCTACCCCACTGTCCTATGGCTACACCTTC. Drawing the rest from reference TRBV19 and TRBJ1-2, the complete variable domain is DGGITQSPKYLFRKEGQNVTLSCEQNLNHDAMYWYRQDPGQGLRLIYYSQIVNDFQKGDIAEGYSVSREKKESFPLTVTSAQKNPTAFYLCASSPTPLSYGYTFGSGTRLTVV.

Worth noting for this clone: Other DNA sequences in the same sample also yield this CDR3. The gene calls are TRBV5-1 and TRBJ2-5; 8 nucleotides line up with TRBD1. The CDR3 covers 15 residues. V trimming: 0 bases; J trimming: 3 bases; junction bases outside the gene matches: 4. Germline loops: CDR1 SGHRS, CDR2 YFSETQ. The CDR3 DNA follows: TGCGCCAGCAGCTTGGCCGGGACAGGAGAAGAGACCCAGTACTTC. It specifies CASSLAGTGEETQYF.

The chain couples TRBV12-3 or TRBV12-4 to TRBJ2-7; D may be TRBD1 (5 bases). The CDR3 extends over 13 amino acids. Trimming removed 5 bases from V and 1 base from J, with 9 bases in between. DNA for the CDR3: TGTGCCAGCAGTCGGTCAGGGTCCTACGAGCAGTACTTC. Encoded protein: CASSRSGSYEQYF.

The chain links TRBV20-1 to TRBJ2-1; no definite D call. The CDR3 spans 9 residues. Germline CDR1 reads DFQATT; CDR2 reads SNEGSKA (reference sequence). The V gene lost 2 bases and the J gene lost 8 bases, with 1 base spanning the gap. CDR3 residues: CSARHEQFF. DNA for the CDR3: TGCAGTGCTAGACATGAGCAGTTCTTC.

The chain links TRBV3-1 (or the pseudogene TRBV3-2) to TRBJ2-2; perhaps D is TRBD1 or TRBD2 (5 bases each). The germline V gene has CDR1 LGHDT and CDR2 YNNKEL (reference sequence). The V and J ends lost 1 base and 6 bases respectively, with 9 bases between them. The CDR3 spans 14 residues. In DNA, the CDR3 is TGTGCCAGCAGCCAAGCCCTGGGGGCCGGGGAGCTGTTTTTT. Translation: CASSQALGAGELFF.

The rearrangement uses TRBV24-1 and TRBJ2-2, with 8 bases matching TRBD2. In germline, CDR1 is KGHDR, CDR2 SFDVKD. The CDR3 covers 16 residues. Trimming took 9 bases from V and 0 from J; bases not matched to a gene: 8. CDR3 loop: CATRGGTTANTGELFF. The DNA for the CDR3 is TGTGCCACCCGGGGGGGAACGACAGCGAACACCGGGGAGCTGTTTTTT.